The 4 T cell receptor beta chains below all came from one sample that was sequenced in a study of T cell responses to AZD1222 COVID-19 vaccine. Measured with immunoSEQ multiplex PCR; TCRdb has only the in-frame clones, and not every one. The sample carries 140,000 to 150,000 clones, approximately 94% recorded once. This material consisted of peripheral blood, taken on day 0 of AZD1222 vaccination. The origin of the receptors is an adult in good health.

The CDR3 protein is CASSEPGLNTGELFF. CDR3 coding DNA: TGCGCCAGCAGCGAGCCGGGTCTAAACACCGGGGAGCTGTTTTTT. The V gene is TRBV5-1, the J gene TRBJ2-2; no firm D call. V lost 4 bases, J lost 2 bases, and 12 bases lay in between. Germline CDR1 is SGHRS and CDR2 is YFSETQ. There are 15 residues in the CDR3.

V and J are TRBV3-1 (or the pseudogene TRBV3-2) and TRBJ2-2; the match to TRBD1 covers 7 bases. V trimming: 4 bases; J trimming: 5 bases; junction bases outside the gene matches: 7. Looked up from germline, CDR1 is LGHDT and CDR2 is YNNKEL (reference sequence). The CDR3 has 15 residues. Written as DNA, the CDR3 is TGTGCCAGCAGCCGTGGGACAGTGGATACCGGGGAGCTGTTTTTT. The encoded protein is CASSRGTVDTGELFF.

J is TRBJ2-7 and V is TRBV18; 15 bases agree with TRBD2. Germline V gene sequence: CDR1 KGHSH, CDR2 LQKENI. The V gene end was trimmed by 3 bases and the J gene end by 2 bases; junction bases not matched to a gene: 5. CDR3 length: 17 amino acids. As DNA, the CDR3 is TGTGCCAGCTCACCGGGACTAGCGGGGGGTCACCCCTACGAGCAGTACTTC. This translates into CASSPGLAGGHPYEQYF.

The gene calls are TRBV2 and TRBJ1-2; D might be TRBD1 (5 bases). The germline V gene encodes CDR1 SNHLY and CDR2 FYNNEI. This CDR3 spans 14 amino acids. V lost 4 bases and J 5 bases, leaving 14 bases between the germline ends. DNA for the CDR3: TGTGCCAGCAGTGGGACATCAACTTCATATGGCTACACCTTC. It encodes CASSGTSTSYGYTF.